This TCR beta chain was identified during a study of cytomegalovirus exposure and HLA in healthy donors. Sequenced by immunoSEQ multiplex PCR; TCRdb stores in-frame clones only, minus some. The data contain about 170,000 clones, 65% to 90% of them singletons. This CDR3 region has 15 residues. Trimming pared 5 bases from V and 7 bases from J, leaving 17 bases between. Looked up from germline, CDR1 is SEHNR and CDR2 is FQNEAQ (reference sequence). The sequenced sample consisted of PBMCs. V usage is TRBV7-9 and J usage is TRBJ1-4; D is unclear. This clonotype originated in a woman aged 18-29 years in good health and CMV-seronegative. This CDR3 is CASSPREGHLEKLFF. CDR3 nucleotides: TGTGCCAGCAGCCCTAGGGAGGGCCACCTTGAAAAACTGTTTTTT.